The 25 T cell receptor beta chains given below trace back to one sample, sequenced in a study of cytomegalovirus exposure and HLA in healthy donors. The study ran its PCR with 60 Vbeta and 13 Jbeta primers. This table comes from immunoSEQ multiplex PCR, and its TCRdb copy is limited to in-frame clones, with some not included. The sample consists of about 160,000 clones, 60% to 80% of them appearing once. The sequencing sample was made of PBMCs. Source of these receptors: a man aged 25 to 40 in good health and CMV-seropositive.

The rearrangement joins TRBV6-6 to TRBJ2-7; D may be TRBD2 (5 bases). CDR1 is MNHNY and CDR2 is SVGAGI in the germline V gene (reference sequence). V lost 0 bases and J lost 5, with 14 bases in between. This CDR3 spans 15 amino acids. Here the CDR3 reads CASSYSNSPGDEQYF. DNA of the CDR3: TGTGCCAGCAGTTACTCGAACAGCCCCGGGGACGAGCAGTACTTC.

This chain connects TRBV28 to TRBJ1-6; TRBD1 matches at 8 bases. Germline CDR1 and CDR2: MDHEN and SYDVKM. Losses at the gene ends were 8 bases for V and 7 bases for J; bases not matched to a gene: 4. There are 13 residues in the CDR3. The CDR3 DNA follows: TGTGCCAGCGCTGGACAGGGAAATTCACCCCTCCACTTT. Amino acids: CASAGQGNSPLHF.

This clone appeared a single time. This rearrangement joins TRBV6-1 to TRBJ2-2, with D tentatively TRBD1 (5 bases). There are 15 residues in the CDR3. Trimming removed 2 bases at V and 2 bases at J, with 9 bases between. CDR1 is MNHNS, CDR2 SASEGT, per germline. CDR3 sequence reads: CASSENRPNTGELFF. The CDR3 region has the DNA TGTGCCAGCAGTGAAAACAGGCCCAACACCGGGGAGCTGTTTTTT.

This clone was recorded only once. J is TRBJ2-3 and V is TRBV4-2, with 7 bases lining up with TRBD2. Germline V gene sequence: CDR1 LGHNA, CDR2 YNFKEQ. V was pared by 2 bases and J by 0 bases, with 5 bases of the junction left unmatched. The CDR3 runs to 16 residues. For the CDR3, the DNA is TGTGCCAGCAGCCAACAAGCGGGGTCCAGCACAGATACGCAGTATTTT. Its protein is CASSQQAGSSTDTQYF.

The rearrangement links TRBV28 to TRBJ2-5, with 8 bases matching TRBD1. This CDR3 has 13 amino acids. Germline V CDR1 and CDR2: MDHEN, SYDVKM. The V segment lost 6 bases and the J segment 4 bases; nucleotides outside the gene matches: 4. As DNA, the CDR3 is TGTGCCAGCAGGTGGACAGGGCGAGAGACCCAGTACTTC. Translated: CASRWTGRETQYF. Looking up the rest from reference TRBV28 and TRBJ2-5 gives the full variable domain: DVKVTQSSRYLVKRTGEKVFLECVQDMDHENMFWYRQDPGLGLRLIYFSYDVKMKEKGDIPEGYSVSREKKERFSLILESASTNQTSMYLCASRWTGRETQYFGPGTRLLVL.

This chain links TRBV6-1 with TRBJ1-1; TRBD1 might be the D (5 bases). V was shortened by 7 bases and J by 4 bases, with 16 bases between the two germline ends. The CDR3 loop spans 14 amino acids. From germline, CDR1 is MNHNS and CDR2 SASEGT. CDR3 protein: CASTEAGSSTEAFF. For the CDR3, the DNA is TGTGCCAGCACCGAAGCAGGGAGCAGCACTGAAGCTTTCTTT.

The chain recombines TRBV2 with TRBJ1-3; D is uncertain. Trimming took off 6 bases at V and 0 bases at J, with 9 bases between the two ends. The germline V gene has CDR1 SNHLY and CDR2 FYNNEI. The length of the CDR3 is 14 residues. CDR3 region: CASREMSSGNTIYF. The CDR3 DNA reads as TGTGCCAGCAGGGAGATGAGCTCTGGAAACACCATATATTTT.

The chain has TRBV2 and TRBJ2-3; 7 bases line up with TRBD1. Germline lookup yields CDR1 SNHLY and CDR2 FYNNEI. The V segment lost 6 bases and the J segment 0 bases; nucleotides outside the gene matches: 15. This CDR3 is 18 amino acids long. DNA of the CDR3: TGTGCCAGCAGACCACAGGGGTATACCCCCAAAAGCACAGATACGCAGTATTTT. This sequence encodes CASRPQGYTPKSTDTQYF. Using reference TRBV2 and TRBJ2-3 for the parts outside the CDR3, the full variable domain is EPEVTQTPSHQVTQMGQEVILRCVPISNHLYFYWYRQILGQKVEFLVSFYNNEISEKSEIFDDQFSVERPDGSNFTLKIRSTKLEDSAMYFCASRPQGYTPKSTDTQYFGPGTRLTVL.

This chain joins TRBV13 and TRBJ2-7; D is possibly TRBD1 (6 bases). The CDR3 is 14 amino acids. V was clipped by 4 bases and J by 3 bases, with 13 bases between them. Looked up from germline, CDR1 is PRHDT and CDR2 is FYEKMQ (reference sequence). CDR3 sequence reads: CASSSRTVNYEQYF. The DNA of the CDR3 is TGTGCCAGCAGCTCCAGGACAGTGAACTACGAGCAGTACTTC.

The chain couples TRBV27 to TRBJ1-4; the match to TRBD1 covers 7 bases. The CDR3 runs 14 residues. Germline V gene data show CDR1 as MNHEY and CDR2 as SMNVEV (reference sequence). J lost 8 bases, V lost 5 bases, and 8 bases had no gene match. For the CDR3, the DNA is TGTGCCAGCAGTCTAGACAGGGCGGGGGAAAAACTGTTTTTT. Encoded protein: CASSLDRAGEKLFF.

The V and J genes are TRBV6-5 and TRBJ2-7; D is unclear. Per the germline V gene, CDR1 is MNHEY and CDR2 is SVGAGI. Trimming pared 2 bases from V and 0 bases from J, leaving 8 bases between. This CDR3 is 14 amino acids long. CDR3 in amino acids: CASSYAGPSYEQYF. The CDR3 coding sequence is TGTGCCAGCAGTTACGCAGGTCCCTCCTACGAGCAGTACTTC.

This chain connects TRBV5-1 to TRBJ2-7, with 7 positions matching TRBD1. With 4 bases clipped from V and 2 bases from J, the junction kept 9 bases outside the gene matches. Germline assignment: CDR1 SGHRS and CDR2 YFSETQ. CDR3 length equals 15 residues. CDR3 loop: CASSMQTGIPYEQYF. CDR3 nucleotide sequence: TGCGCCAGCAGCATGCAGACAGGGATTCCCTACGAGCAGTACTTC. Supplemented by reference TRBV5-1 and TRBJ2-7, the full variable domain reads KAGVTQTPRYLIKTRGQQVTLSCSPISGHRSVSWYQQTPGQGLQFLFEYFSETQRNKGNFPGRFSGRQFSNSRSEMNVSTLELGDSALYLCASSMQTGIPYEQYFGPGTRLTVT.

The chain joins TRBV6-4 to TRBJ1-4, with TRBD1 identical over 10 bases. V lost 1 base to trimming and J lost 6 bases; unmatched junction nucleotides: 8. The CDR3 runs to 17 residues. Per germline, CDR1 MRHNA and CDR2 SNTAGT. CDR3 DNA: TGTGCCAGCAGTGACTGCTTAAAAGGACAGGGGGATGAAAAACTGTTTTTT. It translates to CASSDCLKGQGDEKLFF.

Worth noting for this clone: Germline and junction disagree at one end, which may indicate a read error. This chain connects TRBV7-9 to TRBJ1-2, with D perhaps matching TRBD1 (6 bases). CDR1 and CDR2 (germline): SEHNR, FQNEAQ (reference sequence). The CDR3 has 15 amino acids. CDR3 in DNA: TGTTCCAGCAGCCATTGGGACAATTCAGTCTATGGCTACACCTTC. It yields the protein CSSSHWDNSVYGYTF. The full variable domain, with the rest looked up from reference TRBV7-9 and TRBJ1-2, is DTGVSQNPRHKITKRGQNVTFRCDPISEHNRLYWYRQTLGQGPEFLTYFQNEAQLEKSRLLSDRFSAERPKGSFSTLEIQRTEQGDSAMYLCSSSHWDNSVYGYTFGSGTRLTVV.

The CDR3 reads CASGRGQAAGELFF. The CDR3 DNA is TGTGCCAGCGGCCGGGGACAGGCGGCCGGGGAGCTGTTTTTT. This rearrangement joins TRBV7-9 to TRBJ2-2; 8 bases are a match to TRBD1. The junction had 8 bases not matched to a gene; V was cut back by 8 bases and J by 6 bases. Germline lookup yields CDR1 SEHNR and CDR2 FQNEAQ (reference sequence). This CDR3 has 14 residues.

The chain is built from TRBV27 and TRBJ1-1, with D possibly being TRBD1 (5 bases). The CDR3 has 14 amino acids. Deletions cut 6 bases from V and 1 base from J, with 12 bases between. CDR1 MNHEY and CDR2 SMNVEV come from the germline V gene (reference sequence). The CDR3, as DNA: TGTGCCAGCAGACACAGGAGAGGGAACACTGAAGCTTTCTTT. This encodes CASRHRRGNTEAFF.

This chain links TRBV5-1 with TRBJ1-4; 8 bases match TRBD1. This CDR3 is 15 amino acids long. Germline-derived CDR1 and CDR2 are SGHRS and YFSETQ. With V trimmed by 3 bases and J by 5 bases, 6 bases remained unmatched. The CDR3 region has the DNA TGCGCCAGCAGCTCGCAGGGGGCGCAGAATGAAAAACTGTTTTTT. Translation gives CASSSQGAQNEKLFF.

The chain links TRBV5-1 to TRBJ1-1; tentatively, D is TRBD1 (6 bases). The CDR3 runs to 14 residues. Germline CDR1 SGHRS, CDR2 YFSETQ. V lost 1 base to trimming and J lost 4 bases, with 11 bases between them. The CDR3 coding sequence is TGCGCCAGCAGCTTGTCAGGGGTAGGCACTGAAGCTTTCTTT. Amino acid sequence: CASSLSGVGTEAFF.

The rearrangement links TRBV4-1 to TRBJ2-3; 9 positions match TRBD1. With 4 bases clipped from V and 7 bases from J, the junction kept 12 bases outside the gene matches. The CDR3 extends over 16 amino acids. CDR1 is MGHRA and CDR2 is YSYEKL in the germline V gene. The CDR3 is CASSPQQGAPPYTQYF. CDR3 bases: TGCGCCAGCAGCCCCCAACAGGGGGCTCCCCCCTATACGCAGTATTTT.

J is TRBJ1-2 and V is TRBV6-5, with TRBD1 matching over 9 bases. CDR3 size: 15 residues. Germline V gene data show CDR1 as MNHEY and CDR2 as SVGAGI. Germline trimming cut 5 bases from V and 1 base from J; bases unmatched to any gene: 5. CDR3: CASSTPGQGNYGYTF. Here the CDR3 DNA reads TGTGCCAGCAGTACCCCGGGACAGGGTAACTATGGCTACACCTTC.

This clone was observed a single time. This chain connects TRBV28 to TRBJ2-7; TRBD1 might be the D (6 bases). Between the trimmed V and J ends, which lost 7 bases and 2 bases, there was a span of 9 bases. The CDR3 has 12 residues. CDR1 is MDHEN, CDR2 SYDVKM, per germline. The CDR3 bases are TGTGCCAGCACCAGGGACACCTACGAGCAGTACTTC. Amino acid sequence: CASTRDTYEQYF.

This clone was counted a few times. The V call is TRBV5-4, the J call TRBJ2-7, with 9 nucleotides matching TRBD1. The CDR3 consists of 14 residues. V lost 3 bases to trimming and J lost 6 bases; unmatched junction nucleotides: 7. Germline CDR1 SGHNT, CDR2 YYREEE (reference sequence). The CDR3 spells CASSYRDRESEQYF. The CDR3, as DNA: TGTGCCAGCAGCTACCGGGACAGGGAATCCGAGCAGTACTTC.

The V and J genes are TRBV5-6 and TRBJ1-1; 10 bases are a match to TRBD1. Germline assignment: CDR1 SGHDT and CDR2 YYEEEE. This CDR3 is 15 amino acids long. V trimming: 3 bases; J trimming: 10 bases; junction bases outside the gene matches: 12. The CDR3 protein is CASSSARWDRGRAFF. CDR3 coding DNA: TGTGCCAGCAGCTCCGCACGATGGGACAGGGGACGAGCTTTCTTT.

This clone was seen a handful of times. The chain recombines TRBV2 with TRBJ2-3; TRBD1 might be the D (6 bases). V lost 9 bases and J lost 4, with 11 bases in between. This CDR3 has 12 residues. The germline gives CDR1 SNHLY, CDR2 FYNNEI. CDR3 region: CASTGLADTQYF. The CDR3 DNA sequence: TGTGCCAGTACAGGGTTGGCAGATACGCAGTATTTT.

V and J are TRBV6-5 and TRBJ2-2; tentatively, D is TRBD1 (6 bases). V lost 2 bases, J lost 7 bases, and 11 bases lay in between. The CDR3 contains 14 residues. CDR1 is MNHEY and CDR2 is SVGAGI in the germline V gene. CDR3 residues: CASSYQQGNGELFF. In DNA form, the CDR3 reads TGTGCCAGCAGTTACCAACAGGGAAACGGGGAGCTGTTTTTT.